The 8 T cell receptor beta chains below come from one sample, sequenced in a study of TIL therapy for anti-PD-1-resistant metastatic lung cancer. The time point here: pre-treatment sample, taken before nivolumab and TIL therapy. The immunoSEQ assay was v3. Sequencing used immunoSEQ multiplex PCR; TCRdb keeps in-frame clones, though not all of them. The sample lists approximately 45,000 clones; 79% were seen once. The sequencing used blood, collected at baseline. These receptors originate from a man aged 65-85 years with non-small cell lung cancer.

This clone appeared a single time. The chain carries TRBV12-5 and TRBJ1-1; the D is unclear. This CDR3 region has 13 residues. Per the germline V gene, CDR1 is LGHNT and CDR2 is FRNRAP. V was clipped by 6 bases and J by 5 bases, with 13 bases between them. This CDR3 is CASGPAGGTEAFF. CDR3 in DNA: TGTGCTAGTGGCCCTGCCGGAGGTACTGAAGCTTTCTTT.

The V and J genes are TRBV19 and TRBJ2-1; 9 positions agree with TRBD2. CDR3 length: 15 residues. CDR1 LNHDA and CDR2 SQIVND come from the germline V gene (reference sequence). V dropped 9 bases and J dropped 1; count of bases not matched to a gene: 7. The CDR3 bases are TGTGCCAGCCGCCGCCTAGCGGGGTCCTACAATGAGCAGTTCTTC. This translates into CASRRLAGSYNEQFF.

The genes are TRBV6-6 and TRBJ2-3; no clear D. Per the germline V gene, CDR1 is MNHNY and CDR2 is SVGAGI (reference sequence). Trimming took 6 bases from V and 1 from J, leaving 5 bases between them. CDR3 length: 12 residues. The CDR3 nucleotides are TGTGCCAGCAGACCGGGCACAGATACGCAGTATTTT. It yields the protein CASRPGTDTQYF.

J is TRBJ2-1 and V is TRBV29-1, with 8 bases that match TRBD1. This CDR3 has 12 residues. Germline lookup yields CDR1 SQVTM and CDR2 ANQGSEA. J gave up 7 bases and V 6 bases, and 5 bases lay outside the gene matches. CDR3 nucleotides: TGCAGCGTAAGACAGGGGAAGAATGAGCAGTTCTTC. It is translated as CSVRQGKNEQFF.

V usage is TRBV25-1 and J usage is TRBJ1-1; 7 bases are a match to TRBD1. Germline CDR1 and CDR2: MGHDK and SYGVNS. This CDR3 comprises 13 residues. V trimming: 8 bases; J trimming: 4 bases; junction bases outside the gene matches: 7. CDR3 region: CASRQGSSTEAFF. The CDR3 nucleotides are TGTGCCAGCCGACAGGGTTCGAGCACTGAAGCTTTCTTT.

The rearrangement uses TRBV29-1 and TRBJ2-1; D is unresolved. V dropped 1 base and J dropped 6 bases, with 13 bases sitting between them. This CDR3 spans 14 amino acids. Per germline, CDR1 SQVTM and CDR2 ANQGSEA. The CDR3 DNA is TGCAGCGTTGAAGTAAGCCCTCGTCTCAATGAGCAGTTCTTC. Its translation is CSVEVSPRLNEQFF.

The genes are TRBV2 and TRBJ2-1; D may match TRBD1 or TRBD2 (5 bases each). The germline CDR1 and CDR2 sequences are SNHLY and FYNNEI. This CDR3 spans 16 amino acids. Trimming removed 6 bases from V and 1 base from J, with 16 bases in between. Here the CDR3 reads CASRGSGTGSYNEQFF. For the CDR3, the DNA is TGTGCCAGCAGGGGATCCGGGACGGGGTCCTACAATGAGCAGTTCTTC.

This chain uses TRBV5-1 with TRBJ1-6, with 7 bases lining up with TRBD1. V dropped 6 bases and J dropped 8; count of bases not matched to a gene: 2. CDR1 is SGHRS, CDR2 YFSETQ, per germline. The CDR3 sequence is 12 residues long. In DNA form, the CDR3 reads TGCGCCAGCAACGACAGGGATTCACCCCTCCACTTT. Encoded protein: CASNDRDSPLHF. The whole variable domain, remainder taken from reference TRBV5-1 and TRBJ1-6, is KAGVTQTPRYLIKTRGQQVTLSCSPISGHRSVSWYQQTPGQGLQFLFEYFSETQRNKGNFPGRFSGRQFSNSRSEMNVSTLELGDSALYLCASNDRDSPLHFGNGTRLTVT.